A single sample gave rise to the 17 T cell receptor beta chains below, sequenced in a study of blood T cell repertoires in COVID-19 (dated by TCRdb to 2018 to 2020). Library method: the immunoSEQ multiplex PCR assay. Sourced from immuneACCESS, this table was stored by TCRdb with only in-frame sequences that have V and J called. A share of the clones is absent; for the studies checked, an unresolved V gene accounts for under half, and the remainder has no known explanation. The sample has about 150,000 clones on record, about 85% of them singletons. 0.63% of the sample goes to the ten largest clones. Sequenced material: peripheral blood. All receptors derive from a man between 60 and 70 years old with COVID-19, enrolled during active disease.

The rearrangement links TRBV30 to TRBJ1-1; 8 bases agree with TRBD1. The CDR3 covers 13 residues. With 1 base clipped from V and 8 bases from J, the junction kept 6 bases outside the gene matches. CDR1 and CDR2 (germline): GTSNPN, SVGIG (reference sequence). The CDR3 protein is CAWSGQGIGEAFF. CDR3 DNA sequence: TGTGCCTGGAGTGGACAGGGGATTGGGGAAGCTTTCTTT.

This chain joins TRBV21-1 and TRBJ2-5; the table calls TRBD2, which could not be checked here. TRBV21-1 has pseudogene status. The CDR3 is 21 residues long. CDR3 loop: CASSKSLLASGRVEWWETQYF. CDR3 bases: TGTGCCAGCAGCAAGAGTTTGTTGGCTAGCGGGAGGGTTGAGTGGTGGGAGACCCAGTACTTC.

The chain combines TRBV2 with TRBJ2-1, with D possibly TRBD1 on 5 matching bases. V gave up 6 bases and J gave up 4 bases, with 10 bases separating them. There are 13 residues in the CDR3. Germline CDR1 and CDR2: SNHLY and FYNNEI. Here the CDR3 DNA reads TGTGCCAGCAGCCCACGACAGTACAATGAGCAGTTCTTC. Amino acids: CASSPRQYNEQFF.

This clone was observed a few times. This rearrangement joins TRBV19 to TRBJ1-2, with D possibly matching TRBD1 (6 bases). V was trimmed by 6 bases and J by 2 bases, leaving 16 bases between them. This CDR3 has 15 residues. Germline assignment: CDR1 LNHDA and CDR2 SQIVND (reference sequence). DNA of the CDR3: TGTGCCAGTAGGGGGGGGCAGCCGATCAACTATGGCTACACCTTC. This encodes CASRGGQPINYGYTF.

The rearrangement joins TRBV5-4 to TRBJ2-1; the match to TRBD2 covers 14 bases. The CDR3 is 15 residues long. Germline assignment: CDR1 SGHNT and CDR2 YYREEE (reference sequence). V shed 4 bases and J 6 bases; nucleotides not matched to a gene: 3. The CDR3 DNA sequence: TGTGCCAGCAGCGTGGGGACTAGCGGGGGCAATGAGCAGTTCTTC. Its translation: CASSVGTSGGNEQFF.

The CDR3 is CASSVGPLARGADTQYF. The CDR3 DNA reads as TGTGCCAGCAGCGTAGGCCCCCTAGCGCGCGGGGCAGATACGCAGTATTTT. The chain combines TRBV9 with TRBJ2-3; possibly TRBD2 for D (6 bases). The germline CDR1 and CDR2 sequences are SGDLS and YYNGEE. V lost 0 bases and J 4 bases, leaving 18 bases between the germline ends. CDR3 length equals 17 residues. Complete variable domain (other parts from reference TRBV9 and TRBJ2-3): DSGVTQTPKHLITATGQRVTLRCSPRSGDLSVYWYQQSLDQGLQFLIQYYNGEERAKGNILERFSAQQFPDLHSELNLSSLELGDSALYFCASSVGPLARGADTQYFGPGTRLTVL.

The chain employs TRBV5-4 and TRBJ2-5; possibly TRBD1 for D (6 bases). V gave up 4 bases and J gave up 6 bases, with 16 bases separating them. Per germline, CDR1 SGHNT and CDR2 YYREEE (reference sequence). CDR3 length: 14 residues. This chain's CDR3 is CASSPQQGGKTQYF. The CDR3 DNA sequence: TGTGCCAGCAGCCCACAACAGGGTGGGAAGACCCAGTACTTC. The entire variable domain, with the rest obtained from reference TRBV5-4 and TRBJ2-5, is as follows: ETGVTQSPTHLIKTRGQQVTLRCSSQSGHNTVSWYQQALGQGPQFIFQYYREEENGRGNFPPRFSGLQFPNYSSELNVNALELDDSALYLCASSPQQGGKTQYFGPGTRLLVL.

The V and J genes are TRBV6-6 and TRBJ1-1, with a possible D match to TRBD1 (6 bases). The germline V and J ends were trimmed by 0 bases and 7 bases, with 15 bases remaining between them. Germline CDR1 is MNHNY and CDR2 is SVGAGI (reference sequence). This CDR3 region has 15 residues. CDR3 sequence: CASSYSQGPNGEAFF. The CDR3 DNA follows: TGTGCCAGCAGTTACTCTCAGGGGCCGAACGGTGAAGCTTTCTTT.

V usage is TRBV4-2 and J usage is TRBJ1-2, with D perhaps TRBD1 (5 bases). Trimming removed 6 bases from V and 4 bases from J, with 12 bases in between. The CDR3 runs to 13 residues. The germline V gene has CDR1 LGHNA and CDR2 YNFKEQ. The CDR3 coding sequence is TGTGCCAGCAGAGAAGGTAGGGGCTATGGCTACACCTTC. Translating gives CASREGRGYGYTF.

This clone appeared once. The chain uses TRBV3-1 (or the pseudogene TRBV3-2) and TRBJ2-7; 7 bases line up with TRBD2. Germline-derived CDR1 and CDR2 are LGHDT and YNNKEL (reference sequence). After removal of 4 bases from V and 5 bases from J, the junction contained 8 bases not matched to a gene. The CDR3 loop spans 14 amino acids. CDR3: CASSPQSGAHEQYF. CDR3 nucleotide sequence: TGTGCCAGCAGCCCACAGAGCGGGGCCCACGAGCAGTACTTC.

CDR3 sequence (DNA): TGCAGTGCTAGTCCAGGGCACCAAGCCAGCTCCTATAATTCACCCCTCCACTTT. This sequence encodes CSASPGHQASSYNSPLHF. The V call is TRBV20-1, the J call TRBJ1-6; weak D call: TRBD1 (5 bases). The CDR3 is 18 amino acids. Deletions cut 3 bases from V and 0 bases from J, with 18 bases between. The germline V gene encodes CDR1 DFQATT and CDR2 SNEGSKA (reference sequence).

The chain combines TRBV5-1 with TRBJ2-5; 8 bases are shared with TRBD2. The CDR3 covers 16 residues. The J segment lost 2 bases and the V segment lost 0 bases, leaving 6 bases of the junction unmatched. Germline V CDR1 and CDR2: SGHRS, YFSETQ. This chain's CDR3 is CASSLEGSGKQETQYF. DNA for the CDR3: TGCGCCAGCAGCTTGGAGGGTAGCGGGAAACAAGAGACCCAGTACTTC.

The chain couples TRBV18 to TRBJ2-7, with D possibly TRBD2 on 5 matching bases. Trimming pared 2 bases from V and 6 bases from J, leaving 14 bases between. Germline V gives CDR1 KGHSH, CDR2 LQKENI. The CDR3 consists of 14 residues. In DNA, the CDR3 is TGTGCCAGCTCACCAGAACCTACCCGGGGCGAGCAGTACTTC. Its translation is CASSPEPTRGEQYF.

The chain's CDR3 is CASNPEFF. The CDR3 bases are TGCGCCAGCAATCCGGAGTTCTTC. The chain combines TRBV10-1 with TRBJ2-1; no definite D call. Germline CDR1 and CDR2: WNHNN and SYGVQD (reference sequence). V was cut by 7 bases and J by 14 bases, with 6 bases left in between. CDR3 size: 8 residues.

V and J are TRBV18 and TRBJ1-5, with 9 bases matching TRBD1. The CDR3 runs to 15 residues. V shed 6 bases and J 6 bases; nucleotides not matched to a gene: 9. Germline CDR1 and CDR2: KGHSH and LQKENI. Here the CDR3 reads CASSDGTGIGQPQHF. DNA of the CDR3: TGTGCCAGCTCTGACGGGACAGGGATTGGTCAGCCCCAGCATTTT.

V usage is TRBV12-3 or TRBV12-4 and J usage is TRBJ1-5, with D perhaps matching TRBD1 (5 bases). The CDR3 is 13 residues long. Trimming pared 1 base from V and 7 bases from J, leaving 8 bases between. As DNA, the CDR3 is TGTGCCAGCAGTTTAGGACAGATCCAGCCCCAGCATTTT. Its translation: CASSLGQIQPQHF.

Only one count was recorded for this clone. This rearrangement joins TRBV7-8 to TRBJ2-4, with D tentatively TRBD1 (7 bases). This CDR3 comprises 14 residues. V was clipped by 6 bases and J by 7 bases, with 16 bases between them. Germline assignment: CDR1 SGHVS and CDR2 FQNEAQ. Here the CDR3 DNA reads TGTGCCAGCAGGCCCAGGGGGGATTTGAACATTCAGTACTTC. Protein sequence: CASRPRGDLNIQYF.